This is a list of T cell receptor beta chains from one sample in a study of regulatory T cells in long-lasting Graves disease. In TCRdb, the multiplex PCR reads were re-called with MiXCR into one record per CDR3 protein. The sample includes a few hundred thousand distinct CDR3 sequences, approximately 21% of them seen just once. This material consisted of peripheral blood mononuclear cells (PBMCs), taken when the disease was refractory, from a patient treated with antithyroid drugs. The origin of the receptors is a female donor with Graves disease. Each CDR3 is given with its conserved first and last residue. A D gene is named only where the DNA matches it firmly. Clone size, where shown, is once, few, many, or a class for clones that have expanded.

. TRBJ1-5 TRBV5-4 13 . TGTGCCAGCAGCTTGAATTCAGATCAGCCCCAGCATTTT CASSLNSDQPQHF
many TRBJ1-2 TRBV12-3/TRBV12-4 13 . TGTGCCAGCAGTTTCTTGCCCAACTATGGCTACACCTTC CASSFLPNYGYTF
many TRBJ2-1 TRBV7-8 18 TRBD2 TGTGCCAGCAGCTTAGGGTCCCCAAGCGGGAGGGCGCATAATGAGCAGTTCTTC CASSLGSPSGRAHNEQFF
. TRBJ1-1 TRBV4-1 14 . TGCGCCAGCAGCCACCGAAAAGAGGTTATTGAAGCTTTCTTT CASSHRKEVIEAFF
. TRBJ1-5 TRBV19 16 . TGTGCCAGTAGTGTCCTGAGGGGCGCGAGCAATCAGCCCCAGCATTTT CASSVLRGASNQPQHF
. TRBJ2-2 TRBV2 15 TRBD2 TGTGCCAGCAGTGGACTAGCGGGAGAAGGCGGGGAGCTGTTTTTT CASSGLAGEGGELFF
many TRBJ2-5 TRBV6-1 14 TRBD2 TGTGCCAGCAATAGCGGGGGGTTTAGAGAGACCCAGTACTTC CASNSGGFRETQYF
many TRBJ2-5 TRBV7-9 15 TRBD1 TGTGCCAGCAGCCCCCCCCGGGACAGCCAAGAGACCCAGTACTTC CASSPPRDSQETQYF
few TRBJ1-5 TRBV28 14 . TGTGCCAGCAGACCCCACAGGACCCAAAAGCCCCAGCATTTT CASRPHRTQKPQHF
. TRBJ1-2 TRBV4-1 15 . TGCGCCAGCAGCCAAGATGCGCAGGGGATACAAGGCTACACCTTC CASSQDAQGIQGYTF
few TRBJ1-3 TRBV12-3/TRBV12-4 15 . TGTGCCAGCACCACCCGGACAGTCTCTGGAAACACCATATATTTT CASTTRTVSGNTIYF
many TRBJ2-5 TRBV29-1 15 . TGCAGCGTTGAAGGCGTGGGATGGGAGGACGAGACCCAGTACTTC CSVEGVGWEDETQYF
. TRBJ2-2 TRBV29-1 12 . TGCAGCGTTGAAGCTAGTCTCGGGGAGCTGTTTTTT CSVEASLGELFF
many TRBJ2-5 TRBV24-1 14 . TGTGCCACCAGTGATGTGGGGGGTCAAGAGACCCAGTACTTC CATSDVGGQETQYF
. TRBJ1-5 TRBV19 15 . TGTGCCAGTAGTCTGGGGGCGTTTGCTAATCAGCCCCAGCATTTT CASSLGAFANQPQHF
. TRBJ2-2 TRBV19 17 TRBD2 TGTGCCAGTAGTGCCGGACTAGCCACAACGAACACCGGGGAGCTGTTTTTT CASSAGLATTNTGELFF
many TRBJ1-4 TRBV12-3/TRBV12-4 13 . TGTGCCAGCAGCCCCGACAGAGAAGAAAAACTGTTTTTT CASSPDREEKLFF
many TRBJ2-7 TRBV2 13 TRBD1 TGTGCCAGCAGGGGGACAGGGGCCTACGAGCAGTACTTC CASRGTGAYEQYF
many TRBJ1-5 TRBV6-1 15 TRBD1 TGTGCCATCGACAGGGGTCGTACTTCCTATCAGCCCCAGCATTTT CAIDRGRTSYQPQHF
many TRBJ1-2 TRBV6-1 13 TRBD1 TGTGCCAGCAGTCAGAGACAGGGTAATGGCTACACCTTC CASSQRQGNGYTF
. TRBJ1-1 TRBV5-4 14 . TGTGCCAGCACCGCAGTGGGGTCAAACACTGAAGCTTTCTTT CASTAVGSNTEAFF
many TRBJ1-1 TRBV20-1 13 . TGCAGTGCTAGAGGAGGGGGAAGAACTGAAGCTTTCTTT CSARGGGRTEAFF
. TRBJ2-5 TRBV19 15 . TGTGCCAGTAGCATGCCGGGGCCCCTCCAAGAGACCCAGTACTTC CASSMPGPLQETQYF
. TRBJ1-1 TRBV19 12 TRBD1 TGTGCCAGTAGTATGTTCAGGGGGGAAGCTTTCTTT CASSMFRGEAFF
many TRBJ1-1 TRBV7-2 12 . TGTGCCAGCACCTTTCCGACAGCAGAAGCTTTCTTT CASTFPTAEAFF
many TRBJ1-1 TRBV7-8 16 . TGTGCCAGCAGCCTTCCAGACCGCTTCAGGAACACTGAAGCTTTCTTT CASSLPDRFRNTEAFF
. TRBJ2-5 TRBV20-1 14 . TGCAGTGCTAAAAAATGGTCCGGAATAGAGACCCAGTACTTC CSAKKWSGIETQYF
many TRBJ2-5 TRBV2 13 . TGTGCCAGCAATCCTACAGGGCAAGAGACCCAGTACTTC CASNPTGQETQYF
many TRBJ1-3 TRBV28 16 TRBD1 TGTGCCAGCAGTTTATGGACAGGGGGCTCTGGAAACACCATATATTTT CASSLWTGGSGNTIYF
many TRBJ2-5 TRBV12-3/TRBV12-4 14 . TGTGCCAGCAGTTTATTTCTCCAGCAAGAGACCCAGTACTTC CASSLFLQQETQYF
few TRBJ2-5 TRBV29-1 13 . TGCAGCGCTCAAGAGGGCGTAGGAGAGACCCAGTACTTC CSAQEGVGETQYF
once TRBJ2-5 TRBV19 15 TRBD1 TGTGCCAGTAGTAAGGGGACAGGGGATGAAGAGACCCAGTACTTC CASSKGTGDEETQYF
many TRBJ2-5 TRBV28 14 TRBD2 TGTGCCAGCAGTTCCCCGGGGGGCCAAGAGACCCAGTACTTC CASSSPGGQETQYF
many TRBJ2-7 TRBV28 14 TRBD1 TGTGCCAGCAGTTCTCCGGACAGGACCTACGAGCAGTACTTC CASSSPDRTYEQYF
many TRBJ2-5 TRBV12-3/TRBV12-4 17 TRBD2 TGTGCCAGCAGGCGAGCTAGCGGGGGCCTTTCCCAAGAGACCCAGTACTTC CASRRASGGLSQETQYF
. TRBJ2-5 TRBV5-1 16 TRBD2 TGCGCCAGCAGCTTGAGCCCTAGCGGGTCTGGGGAGACCCAGTACTTC CASSLSPSGSGETQYF
few TRBJ1-4 TRBV13 19 TRBD1 TGTGCCAGCAGCTTAAACCCGGGACAGGGGACAGGGGTCGGTGAAAAACTGTTTTTT CASSLNPGQGTGVGEKLFF
many TRBJ2-5 TRBV12-3/TRBV12-4 16 TRBD2 TGTGCCAGCAGTTCCGGGACTAGCGGGGTGGGTGAGACCCAGTACTTC CASSSGTSGVGETQYF
. TRBJ2-7 TRBV6-2/TRBV6-3 14 TRBD2 TGTGCCAGCAGTCCTTGGACTAGCGACTACGAGCAGTACTTC CASSPWTSDYEQYF
many TRBJ2-5 TRBV3-1 16 . TGTGCCAGCAGCCAAAGTCGTCGTCGGTTTCAAGAGACCCAGTACTTC CASSQSRRRFQETQYF
few TRBJ2-7 TRBV6-1 14 . TGTGCCAGCAATCTACGGGACCGACGCTACGAGCAGTACTTC CASNLRDRRYEQYF
once TRBJ2-5 TRBV29-1 13 TRBD1 TGCAGCGTGAATGGACAGGCCGCAGAGACCCAGTACTTC CSVNGQAAETQYF
once TRBJ1-3 TRBV29-1 15 . TGCAGCGTTGATACGGGGGCAGGCTCTGGAAACACCATATATTTT CSVDTGAGSGNTIYF
few TRBJ2-3 TRBV11-3 18 . TGTGCCAGCAGCCATCCAACAAACCCGACTGGCCCCACAGATACGCAGTATTTT CASSHPTNPTGPTDTQYF
few TRBJ1-6 TRBV27 15 TRBD1 TGTGCCAGCAGATGGGGCAGGGGGAATAATTCACCCCTCCACTTT CASRWGRGNNSPLHF
. TRBJ1-2 TRBV10-3 11 . TGTGCCATCGGACCTGGGGAAGGCTACACCTTC CAIGPGEGYTF
few TRBJ1-4 TRBV19 14 . TGTGCCAGTAGTCCGGACCTCCGGGATGAAAAACTGTTTTTT CASSPDLRDEKLFF
. TRBJ2-1 TRBV6-1 10 . TGTGCCAGCCTAAATTATGAGCAGTTCTTC CASLNYEQFF
many TRBJ1-1 TRBV9 14 . TGTGCCAGCAGCGTAGACGTAGGGAACACTGAAGCTTTCTTT CASSVDVGNTEAFF
few TRBJ2-7 TRBV9 15 TRBD1 TGTGCCAGCAGCGTAGCTATGACAGGGGGTTACGAGCAGTACTTC CASSVAMTGGYEQYF
many TRBJ1-2 TRBV10-3 15 . TGTGCCATCAGTGAGTCTGAGGGGCTTAACTATGGCTACACCTTC CAISESEGLNYGYTF
. TRBJ1-1 TRBV6-1 17 TRBD1 TGTGCCAGCACGAATCACCTCAGGGGGTTATGGGACACTGAAGCTTTCTTT CASTNHLRGLWDTEAFF
. TRBJ1-4 TRBV9 17 . TGTGCCAGCAGCCCCCTCGGGGGGAGGGCAGCTAATGAAAAACTGTTTTTT CASSPLGGRAANEKLFF
few TRBJ1-5 TRBV6-1 15 . TGTGCCAGCAGTGATCCATGGGACCCCAATCAGCCCCAGCATTTT CASSDPWDPNQPQHF